The present T cell receptor beta chain was sequenced within a study of T cells after yellow fever vaccination. On the study more broadly: The authors prepared low-cell-number fractions using SMART-Seq v4 Ultra Low Input. Findings and caveats of the study: Weaker, the secondary response had a peak occurring faster, on day 5 versus 15. Most primary-vaccination clones reappeared after the booster (approximately 95% CD4, around 88% CD8).

TCRdb used MiXCR to reprocess the 5' RACE reads, holding one entry per CDR3 protein. There are approximately 510,000 distinct CDR3 sequences in the sample; roughly 22% occur only once, and about a sixth lies in the top ten. Trimming removed 5 bases from V and 2 bases from J; junction bases left unmatched: 9. The CDR3 has 15 residues. CDR1 and CDR2 from the germline V gene are SGHTA and FQGNSA. Worth noting for this clonotype: Antigen: not known.

The clonotype originates from a man aged 18-30 years who received the YFV17D yellow fever vaccine. The chain recombines TRBV7-2 with TRBJ2-7; TRBD2 agrees at 7 bases. Here the sequenced sample was PBMCs, taken around 3 weeks after the first yellow fever vaccination. The CDR3: CASSPPSGETYEQYV. The CDR3 nucleotides are TGTGCCAGCAGCCCGCCGAGCGGGGAGACCTACGAGCAGTACGTC.